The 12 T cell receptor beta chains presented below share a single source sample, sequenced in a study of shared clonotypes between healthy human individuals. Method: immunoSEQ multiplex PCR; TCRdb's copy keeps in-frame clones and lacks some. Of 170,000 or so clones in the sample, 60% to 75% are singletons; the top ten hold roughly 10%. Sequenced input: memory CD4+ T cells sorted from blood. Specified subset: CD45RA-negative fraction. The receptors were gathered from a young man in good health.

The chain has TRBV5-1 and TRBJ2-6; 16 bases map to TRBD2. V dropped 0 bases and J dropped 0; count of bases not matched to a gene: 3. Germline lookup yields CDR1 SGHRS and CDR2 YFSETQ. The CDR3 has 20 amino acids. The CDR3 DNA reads TGCGCCAGCAGCTTGGCGGGACTAGCGGGAGGGAGCTCTGGGGCCAACGTCCTGACTTTC. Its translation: CASSLAGLAGGSSGANVLTF.

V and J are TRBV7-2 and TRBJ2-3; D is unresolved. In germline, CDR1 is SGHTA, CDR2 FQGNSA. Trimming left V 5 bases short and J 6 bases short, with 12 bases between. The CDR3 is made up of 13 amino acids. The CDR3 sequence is CASSPNPGDTQYF. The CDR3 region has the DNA TGTGCCAGCAGCCCTAATCCCGGGGATACGCAGTATTTT.

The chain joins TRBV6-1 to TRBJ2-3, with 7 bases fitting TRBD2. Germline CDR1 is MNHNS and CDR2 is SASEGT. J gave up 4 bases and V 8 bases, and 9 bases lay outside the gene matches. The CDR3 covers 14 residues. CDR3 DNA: TGTGCCAGCGGAAGGGAGGGGTCGGCAGATACGCAGTATTTT. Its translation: CASGREGSADTQYF.

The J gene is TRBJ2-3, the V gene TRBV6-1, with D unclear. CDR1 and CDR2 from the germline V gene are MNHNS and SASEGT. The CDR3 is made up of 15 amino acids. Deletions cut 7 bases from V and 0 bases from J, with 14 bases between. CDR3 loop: CASTRMGRSTDTQYF. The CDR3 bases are TGTGCCAGCACCCGAATGGGCAGAAGCACAGATACGCAGTATTTT.

CDR3 sequence reads: CASRIQGGNQPQHF. The CDR3 DNA is TGTGCCAGCAGAATACAGGGGGGCAATCAGCCCCAGCATTTT. V usage is TRBV27 and J usage is TRBJ1-5; 8 nucleotides line up with TRBD1. V lost 6 bases to trimming and J lost 2 bases; unmatched junction nucleotides: 3. Looked up from germline, CDR1 is MNHEY and CDR2 is SMNVEV (reference sequence). This CDR3 contains 14 residues.

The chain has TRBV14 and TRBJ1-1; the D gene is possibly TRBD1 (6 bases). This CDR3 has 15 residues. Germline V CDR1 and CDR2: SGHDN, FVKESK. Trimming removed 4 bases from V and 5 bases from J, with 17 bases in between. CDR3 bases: TGTGCCAGCAGCCCCTCCAGGGGAGGGAGGACTGAAGCTTTCTTT. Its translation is CASSPSRGGRTEAFF.

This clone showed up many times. The CDR3 DNA sequence: TGTGCCAGCAGCCTGTGGAGCACAGATACGCAGTATTTT. Translated, it gives CASSLWSTDTQYF. The chain uses TRBV5-4 and TRBJ2-3; D call uncertain. The V end was cut by 4 bases, the J end by 0 bases, with 6 bases between. The germline V gene encodes CDR1 SGHNT and CDR2 YYREEE (reference sequence). The CDR3 has 13 amino acids.

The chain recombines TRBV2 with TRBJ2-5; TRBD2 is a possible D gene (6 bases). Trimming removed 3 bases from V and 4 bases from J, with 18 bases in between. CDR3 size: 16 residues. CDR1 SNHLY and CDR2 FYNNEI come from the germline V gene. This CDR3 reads CASSEGTSPASETQYF. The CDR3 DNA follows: TGTGCCAGCAGTGAGGGCACTAGCCCCGCCTCAGAGACCCAGTACTTC. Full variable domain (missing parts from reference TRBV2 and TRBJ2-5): EPEVTQTPSHQVTQMGQEVILRCVPISNHLYFYWYRQILGQKVEFLVSFYNNEISEKSEIFDDQFSVERPDGSNFTLKIRSTKLEDSAMYFCASSEGTSPASETQYFGPGTRLLVL.

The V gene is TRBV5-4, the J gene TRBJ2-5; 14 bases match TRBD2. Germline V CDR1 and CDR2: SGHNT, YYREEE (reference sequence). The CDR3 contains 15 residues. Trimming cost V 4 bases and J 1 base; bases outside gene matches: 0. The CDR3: CASSGTSGSQETQYF. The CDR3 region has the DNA TGTGCCAGCAGCGGGACTAGCGGGAGCCAAGAGACCCAGTACTTC.

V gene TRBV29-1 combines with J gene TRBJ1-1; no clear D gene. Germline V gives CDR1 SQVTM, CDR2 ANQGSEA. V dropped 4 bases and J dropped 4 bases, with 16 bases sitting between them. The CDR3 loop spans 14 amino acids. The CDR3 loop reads CSVVPGWVGTEAFF. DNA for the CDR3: TGCAGCGTTGTACCGGGATGGGTAGGCACTGAAGCTTTCTTT.

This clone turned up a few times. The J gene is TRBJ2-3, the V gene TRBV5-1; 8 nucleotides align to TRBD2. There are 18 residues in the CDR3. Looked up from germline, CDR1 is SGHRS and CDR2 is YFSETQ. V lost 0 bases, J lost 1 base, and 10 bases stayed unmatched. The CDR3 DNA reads TGCGCCAGCAGCTTGGACGGCAGACCGACTAGCGGCACAGATACGCAGTATTTT. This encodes CASSLDGRPTSGTDTQYF.

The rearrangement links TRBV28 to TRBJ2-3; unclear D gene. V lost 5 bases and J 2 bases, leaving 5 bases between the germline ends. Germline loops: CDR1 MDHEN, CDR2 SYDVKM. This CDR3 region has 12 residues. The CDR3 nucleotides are TGTGCCAGCAGTGCCGACACAGATACGCAGTATTTT. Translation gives CASSADTDTQYF.